Sequencing of this T cell receptor (beta chain) was carried out in a study of siplizumab effects on memory and regulatory T cells. Study results and limitations: The study did not confirm that proliferating Tregs from siplizumab cultures were suppressive.

Comments on this clone: Its cognate antigen is unknown.

Repertoires were generated with immunoSEQ multiplex PCR, while TCRdb's copy carries only in-frame clones and drops some. In the table there are approximately 100,000 clones, 93% of which are singletons. From germline, CDR1 is MNHEY and CDR2 SMNVEV (reference sequence). The CDR3 runs 14 residues. Trimming took off 4 bases at V and 4 bases at J, with 11 bases between the two ends. The sequenced material came from Tregs sorted from blood. This TCR came from a human donor in good health. V gene TRBV27 combines with J gene TRBJ1-3; D is uncertain. The CDR3 DNA follows: TGTGCCAGCAGTTCCGTCCTGGGGGGAAACACCATATATTTT. Encoded protein: CASSSVLGGNTIYF.